The 8 T cell receptor beta chains reported below all come from one sample, sequenced in a study of lymphopenia after photon versus proton radiotherapy. The protocol was immunoSEQ multiplex PCR, while the TCRdb copy is restricted to in-frame clones and leaves out a portion. This sample carries under 20,000 clones, 80% to 95% of them seen once, and the ten largest clones take around 1.8%. The material sequenced was peripheral blood, taken from a patient treated with photon-based radiotherapy. These receptors originate from a woman in her thirties or forties with cholangiocarcinoma.

For this clone: In the same sample, other DNA sequences code for this CDR3. The V and J genes are TRBV5-1 and TRBJ1-1, with no clear D. Deletions cut 1 base from V and 1 base from J, with 5 bases between. Germline CDR1 is SGHRS and CDR2 is YFSETQ. The CDR3 contains 13 residues. The CDR3 nucleotides read TGCGCCAGCAGCTTGTCAGAGAACACTGAAGCTTTCTTT. Amino acids: CASSLSENTEAFF. The variable domain in full, completed from reference TRBV5-1 and TRBJ1-1, reads KAGVTQTPRYLIKTRGQQVTLSCSPISGHRSVSWYQQTPGQGLQFLFEYFSETQRNKGNFPGRFSGRQFSNSRSEMNVSTLELGDSALYLCASSLSENTEAFFGQGTRLTVV.

CDR3 sequence reads: CASSVGVGTPLHF. The CDR3 coding sequence is TGTGCCAGCAGTGTCGGGGTAGGGACACCCCTCCACTTT. The chain recombines TRBV25-1 with TRBJ1-6; D is unresolved. The germline V and J ends were trimmed by 4 bases and 11 bases, with 12 bases remaining between them. Germline CDR1 MGHDK, CDR2 SYGVNS. The CDR3 totals 13 residues.

The genes are TRBV7-9 and TRBJ1-2; D unclear. Germline values: CDR1 SEHNR, CDR2 FQNEAQ (reference sequence). V lost 3 bases and J 8 bases, leaving 13 bases between the germline ends. The CDR3 covers 13 residues. The DNA of the CDR3 is TGTGCCAGCAGCTTGGCTCAGACGTACGGCTACACCTTC. Amino acid sequence: CASSLAQTYGYTF.

This CDR3 is CASSLGGGGGTDTQYF. The DNA for the CDR3 is TGTGCCAGCAGCTTAGGAGGGGGCGGAGGCACAGATACGCAGTATTTT. The rearrangement joins TRBV7-2 to TRBJ2-3, with 7 bases matching TRBD1. CDR3 length: 16 residues. V lost 1 base and J lost 1; bases outside the gene matches: 5. Germline CDR1 and CDR2: SGHTA and FQGNSA.

This chain connects TRBV28 to TRBJ2-2, with 12 bases aligning to TRBD2. The CDR3 is 23 amino acids. CDR1 is MDHEN and CDR2 is SYDVKM in the germline V gene. V was clipped by 2 bases and J by 4 bases; unmatched bases: 23. The CDR3 spells CASSLGGVGFGTSGLPITGELFF. The CDR3, as DNA: TGTGCCAGCAGTTTAGGCGGGGTAGGGTTTGGGACTAGCGGGCTACCGATCACCGGGGAGCTGTTTTTT. Using reference TRBV28 and TRBJ2-2 for the parts outside the CDR3, the full variable domain is DVKVTQSSRYLVKRTGEKVFLECVQDMDHENMFWYRQDPGLGLRLIYFSYDVKMKEKGDIPEGYSVSREKKERFSLILESASTNQTSMYLCASSLGGVGFGTSGLPITGELFFGEGSRLTVL.

The count of this clone is one. The rearrangement joins TRBV30 to TRBJ1-4, with a possible D match to TRBD1 (6 bases). The V gene's germline CDR1 is GTSNPN and CDR2 SVGIG (reference sequence). CDR3 length equals 13 residues. V lost 5 bases and J 5 bases, leaving 12 bases between the germline ends. The CDR3 protein is CAWGTGRNEKLFF. CDR3 in DNA: TGTGCCTGGGGTACAGGGAGGAATGAAAAACTGTTTTTT.

V gene TRBV18 combines with J gene TRBJ2-1; D is perhaps TRBD1 or TRBD2 (5 bases each). The CDR3 sequence is 16 residues long. Trimming took 3 bases from V and 4 from J, leaving 16 bases between them. Germline V gene sequence: CDR1 KGHSH, CDR2 LQKENI. CDR3 region: CASSPVRDPGYNEQFF. For the CDR3, the DNA is TGTGCCAGCTCACCCGTCCGGGACCCTGGGTACAATGAGCAGTTCTTC.

V usage is TRBV2 and J usage is TRBJ2-7, with 9 positions matching TRBD2. V trimming: 6 bases; J trimming: 0 bases; junction bases outside the gene matches: 12. CDR3 length: 17 amino acids. CDR1 is SNHLY and CDR2 is FYNNEI in the germline V gene. CDR3 sequence (DNA): TGTGCCAGCAGCGACTCGGGACTAGCTACCAACTCCTACGAGCAGTACTTC. Protein product: CASSDSGLATNSYEQYF. The whole variable domain, filled in from reference TRBV2 and TRBJ2-7, reads EPEVTQTPSHQVTQMGQEVILRCVPISNHLYFYWYRQILGQKVEFLVSFYNNEISEKSEIFDDQFSVERPDGSNFTLKIRSTKLEDSAMYFCASSDSGLATNSYEQYFGPGTRLTVT.